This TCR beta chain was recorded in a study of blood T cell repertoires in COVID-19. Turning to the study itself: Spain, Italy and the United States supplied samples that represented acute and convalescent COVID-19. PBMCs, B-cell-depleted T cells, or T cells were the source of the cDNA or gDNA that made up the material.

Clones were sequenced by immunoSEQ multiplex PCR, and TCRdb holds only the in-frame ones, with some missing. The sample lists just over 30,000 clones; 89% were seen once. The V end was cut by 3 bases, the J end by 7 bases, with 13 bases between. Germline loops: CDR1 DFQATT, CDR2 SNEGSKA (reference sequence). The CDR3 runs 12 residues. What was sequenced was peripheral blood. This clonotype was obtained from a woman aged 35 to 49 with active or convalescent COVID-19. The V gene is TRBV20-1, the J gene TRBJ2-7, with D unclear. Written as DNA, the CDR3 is TGCAGTGCTAGTTATAGTCTGCTAGAGCAGTACTTC. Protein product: CSASYSLLEQYF.